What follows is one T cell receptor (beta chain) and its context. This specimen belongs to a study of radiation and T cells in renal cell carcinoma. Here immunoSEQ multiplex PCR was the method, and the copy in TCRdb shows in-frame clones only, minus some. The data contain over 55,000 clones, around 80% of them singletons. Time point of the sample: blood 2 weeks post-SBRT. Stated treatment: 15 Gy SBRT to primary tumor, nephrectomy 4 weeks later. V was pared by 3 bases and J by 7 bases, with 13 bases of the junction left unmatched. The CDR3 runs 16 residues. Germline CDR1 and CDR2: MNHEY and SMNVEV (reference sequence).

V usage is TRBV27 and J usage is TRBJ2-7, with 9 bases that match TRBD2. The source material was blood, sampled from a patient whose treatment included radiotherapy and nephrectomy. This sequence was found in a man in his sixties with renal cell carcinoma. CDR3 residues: CASSLRGSGGGWEQYF. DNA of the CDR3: TGTGCCAGCAGTTTGCGAGGTAGCGGGGGTGGGTGGGAGCAGTACTTC.